The clone carrying this T cell receptor beta chain was seen many times. What it binds is not known. This CDR3 contains 17 residues. With 2 bases removed from V and 0 bases from J, the gap between germline ends came to 16 bases. Germline V gene data show CDR1 as ENHRY and CDR2 as SYGVKD. The source of the sample is a study of T-cell reconstitution after alpha-beta-depleted transplantation in children. The study's findings and limits: About two months after transplant, alpha-beta T cells reportedly came from several hundred expanded graft clones. Diversity and T-cell counts at one year after transplant derived mostly from new T cells. Diversity of TCRbeta at day 60 was high in some patients, arising from surviving recipient T cells and thymic progenitors.

TCRbeta library preparation incorporated unique molecular identifiers. TCRdb used MiXCR to reprocess the PCR reads, holding one entry per CDR3 protein. The repertoire holds 490,000 or so distinct CDR3 sequences, with 10% as singletons. V gene TRBV10-3 combines with J gene TRBJ1-1, with D possibly matching TRBD1 (5 bases). The starting material was PBMCs, obtained before TCRalphabeta/CD19-depleted stem cell transplant. This TCR was sampled from a child aged 2-15 years with inherited bone marrow failure, due to receive a stem cell transplant. CDR3 sequence reads: CAISERAGMVVNTEAFF. In DNA form, the CDR3 reads TGTGCCATCAGTGAGAGGGCAGGGATGGTGGTGAACACTGAAGCTTTCTTT.